A single TCR beta chain is shown here with its context. The antigen is unknown. The CDR3 loop spans 16 amino acids. J gave up 5 bases and V 1 base, and 9 bases lay outside the gene matches. Germline CDR1 SGHRS, CDR2 YFSETQ. The source of the sample is a study of cytomegalovirus exposure and HLA in healthy donors. Study-level results: It was shown in a later analysis that HLA-associated TCR beta chains were more clonally expanded than other, equally common chains. In a later analysis, productive TCRs from donors in an Asian-associated ancestry cluster reportedly carried fewer N-insertions than the cohort mean.

Primers included in the PCR were 60 Vbeta and 13 Jbeta primers. Authors' methods: A later analysis counted about 80 million unique TCR beta chains, 10 million to 12 million shared. The method was immunoSEQ multiplex PCR; TCRdb's version includes in-frame clones alone and lacks a portion of them. The V and J calls and clone size come from that table; D and trimming were worked out from the DNA. This table has 180,000 or so clones, 60% to 80% appearing once. The specimen sequenced was PBMCs. The chain recombines TRBV5-1 with TRBJ2-3; TRBD2 agrees at 8 bases. This receptor was identified in a man aged 35-49 years in good health and CMV-seropositive. The CDR3 here is CASSLSSGRGEDTQYF. The CDR3 DNA reads TGCGCCAGCAGCTTGTCAAGCGGGAGAGGGGAAGATACGCAGTATTTT.